What follows are 20 T cell receptor beta chains derived from one specimen sequenced in a study of cytomegalovirus exposure and HLA in healthy donors. Libraries were prepared by immunoSEQ multiplex PCR; TCRdb keeps only in-frame clonotypes and omits some of them. The data contain around 160,000 clones, 80% to 85% of them singletons. The sample consisted of PBMCs. The receptors stem from a young man in good health and CMV-seropositive.

The rearrangement links TRBV5-1 to TRBJ2-7; 8 bases are a match to TRBD1. J gave up 5 bases and V 0 bases, and 4 bases lay outside the gene matches. CDR3 length equals 14 residues. Germline V gene data show CDR1 as SGHRS and CDR2 as YFSETQ. The CDR3 is CASSLAQTGDEQYF. The DNA for the CDR3 is TGCGCCAGCAGCTTGGCTCAGACAGGGGACGAGCAGTACTTC.

This chain joins TRBV4-1 and TRBJ2-1; TRBD2 matches 7 bases. This CDR3 spans 16 amino acids. Germline V gene data show CDR1 as MGHRA and CDR2 as YSYEKL. With 2 bases clipped from V and 2 bases from J, the junction kept 6 bases outside the gene matches. The CDR3 loop is CASSQMAGVTYNEQFF. The CDR3 coding sequence is TGCGCCAGCAGCCAAATGGCGGGAGTCACCTACAATGAGCAGTTCTTC.

The chain is built from TRBV7-2 and TRBJ2-6; 8 bases match TRBD1. V lost 1 base to trimming and J lost 12 bases; unmatched junction nucleotides: 8. CDR1 and CDR2 from the germline V gene are SGHTA and FQGNSA. This CDR3 has 15 residues. The CDR3 bases are TGTGCCAGCAGCTTAGTACCAGGACAGGGCATCGTCCTGACTTTC. Encoded protein: CASSLVPGQGIVLTF.

This chain uses TRBV9 with TRBJ2-7; TRBD1 agrees at 7 bases. With V trimmed by 4 bases and J by 8 bases, 12 bases remained unmatched. Germline V gene lookup returns CDR1 SGDLS and CDR2 YYNGEE. The CDR3 is 14 amino acids. The CDR3 here is CASSPGTEYAKQYF. The CDR3 coding sequence is TGTGCCAGCAGCCCCGGGACAGAATACGCGAAGCAGTACTTC.

The rearrangement links TRBV7-2 to TRBJ2-7, with 14 bases fitting TRBD2. Germline V gives CDR1 SGHTA, CDR2 FQGNSA. V shed 3 bases and J 3 bases; nucleotides not matched to a gene: 1. This CDR3 has 15 amino acids. The DNA for the CDR3 is TGTGCCAGCAGCTTGGGACTAGCGGGAGTCTACGAGCAGTACTTC. Translating gives CASSLGLAGVYEQYF.

The chain has TRBV27 and TRBJ1-5, with a possible D match to TRBD1 (5 bases). The CDR3 loop spans 17 amino acids. V was trimmed by 3 bases and J by 2 bases, leaving 17 bases between them. Germline CDR1 and CDR2: MNHEY and SMNVEV (reference sequence). Here the CDR3 DNA reads TGTGCCAGCAGTTTCACGCCGAGGCAGGGCGGCAATCAGCCCCAGCATTTT. It translates to CASSFTPRQGGNQPQHF.

The sample holds a few counts of this clone. This sequence joins TRBV6-5 and TRBJ2-3; 10 bases align to TRBD2. The CDR3 totals 15 residues. J was trimmed by 3 bases and V by 6 bases; bases with no gene match: 6. Germline values: CDR1 MNHEY, CDR2 SVGAGI. CDR3 region: CASSLLAGTTDTQYF. Here the CDR3 DNA reads TGTGCCAGCAGCTTACTAGCGGGGACAACAGATACGCAGTATTTT.

The chain employs TRBV2 and TRBJ2-5; D may be TRBD2 (5 bases). Germline values: CDR1 SNHLY, CDR2 FYNNEI. The CDR3 consists of 14 residues. Trimming pared 3 bases from V and 0 bases from J, leaving 8 bases between. CDR3 protein: CASSEVGNQETQYF. The DNA for the CDR3 is TGTGCCAGCAGTGAGGTCGGGAACCAAGAGACCCAGTACTTC.

The gene calls are TRBV9 and TRBJ2-2, with TRBD1 as a possible D gene (6 bases). Trimming removed 1 base from V and 2 bases from J, with 9 bases in between. This CDR3 has 15 amino acids. From germline, CDR1 is SGDLS and CDR2 YYNGEE. CDR3 region: CASSVSRGNTGELFF. As DNA, the CDR3 is TGTGCCAGCAGCGTAAGCAGGGGAAACACCGGGGAGCTGTTTTTT.

A single count supports this clone. The chain recombines TRBV18 with TRBJ2-5; 12 bases fit TRBD2. With 5 bases clipped from V and 0 bases from J, the junction kept 7 bases outside the gene matches. Looked up from germline, CDR1 is KGHSH and CDR2 is LQKENI. The CDR3 totals 17 residues. The CDR3 reads CASSRLAGAPYQETQYF. DNA of the CDR3: TGTGCCAGCTCAAGACTAGCGGGGGCCCCGTACCAAGAGACCCAGTACTTC. Based on the CDR3 plus reference TRBV18 and TRBJ2-5, the full variable domain is NAGVMQNPRHLVRRRGQEARLRCSPMKGHSHVYWYRQLPEEGLKFMVYLQKENIIDESGMPKERFSAEFPKEGPSILRIQQVVRGDSAAYFCASSRLAGAPYQETQYFGPGTRLLVL.

This clone was observed a single time. The chain is built from TRBV30 and TRBJ2-7; D is possibly TRBD1 (5 bases). The CDR3 length is 14 residues. V dropped 2 bases and J dropped 6 bases, with 17 bases sitting between them. Germline loops: CDR1 GTSNPN, CDR2 SVGIG (reference sequence). The CDR3 DNA sequence: TGTGCCTGGAGTCTGAATGGGGCGCAGTCCGAGCAGTACTTC. Translating it yields CAWSLNGAQSEQYF.

This clone was detected a few times. This chain uses TRBV19 with TRBJ1-2, with 7 nucleotides matching TRBD1. Per germline, CDR1 LNHDA and CDR2 SQIVND (reference sequence). This CDR3 is built from 14 residues. The ends lost 8 bases at V and 3 bases at J; junction bases unmatched: 9. The CDR3, as DNA: TGTGCCAGTGGAGAGACAGGGAACGACTATGGCTACACCTTC. It specifies CASGETGNDYGYTF.

V usage is TRBV18 and J usage is TRBJ1-2, with a tentative D call TRBD1 (5 bases). CDR3 length equals 18 residues. Trimming pared 3 bases from V and 4 bases from J, leaving 24 bases between. Germline CDR1 is KGHSH and CDR2 is LQKENI. The CDR3 loop is CASSPPTVDQGSSYGYTF. In DNA form, the CDR3 reads TGTGCCAGCTCACCCCCGACGGTGGACCAGGGTAGTAGCTATGGCTACACCTTC. The whole variable domain, filled in from reference TRBV18 and TRBJ1-2, reads NAGVMQNPRHLVRRRGQEARLRCSPMKGHSHVYWYRQLPEEGLKFMVYLQKENIIDESGMPKERFSAEFPKEGPSILRIQQVVRGDSAAYFCASSPPTVDQGSSYGYTFGSGTRLTVV.

The rearrangement uses TRBV7-9 and TRBJ2-1; 7 bases line up with TRBD2. The CDR3 runs 15 residues. The ends lost 7 bases at V and 0 bases at J; junction bases unmatched: 6. Germline CDR1 and CDR2: SEHNR and FQNEAQ (reference sequence). CDR3 region: CASTGGRSSYNEQFF. The CDR3, as DNA: TGTGCCAGCACCGGGGGGAGGAGCTCCTACAATGAGCAGTTCTTC.

The chain joins TRBV28 to TRBJ2-1; 14 nucleotides match TRBD2. V lost 4 bases, J lost 6 bases, and 2 bases stayed unmatched. In germline, CDR1 is MDHEN, CDR2 SYDVKM. This CDR3 spans 15 amino acids. The CDR3 here is CASSSGLAGGNEQFF. CDR3 DNA: TGTGCCAGCAGTTCCGGACTAGCGGGAGGCAATGAGCAGTTCTTC.

V is TRBV5-4 and J is TRBJ2-5; TRBD1 might be the D (5 bases). The CDR3 totals 15 residues. V lost 1 base and J lost 5, with 15 bases in between. Germline V lookup: CDR1 SGHNT, CDR2 YYREEE (reference sequence). CDR3 protein: CASSLQQGFTETQYF. The CDR3 DNA follows: TGTGCCAGCAGCTTGCAGCAGGGATTCACGGAGACCCAGTACTTC. The complete variable domain, with remaining parts taken from reference TRBV5-4 and TRBJ2-5, reads ETGVTQSPTHLIKTRGQQVTLRCSSQSGHNTVSWYQQALGQGPQFIFQYYREEENGRGNFPPRFSGLQFPNYSSELNVNALELDDSALYLCASSLQQGFTETQYFGPGTRLLVL.

The chain combines TRBV13 with TRBJ1-2; TRBD1 agrees at 11 bases. Germline trimming cut 6 bases from V and 7 bases from J; bases unmatched to any gene: 7. Germline lookup yields CDR1 PRHDT and CDR2 FYEKMQ (reference sequence). This CDR3 spans 14 amino acids. The CDR3 region is CASRYGQGASGYTF. CDR3 DNA sequence: TGTGCCAGCAGATATGGACAGGGGGCGTCTGGCTACACCTTC.

The count of this clone is one. J is TRBJ2-7 and V is TRBV28, with 7 bases identical to TRBD2. Looked up from germline, CDR1 is MDHEN and CDR2 is SYDVKM. This CDR3 is built from 14 residues. V shed 5 bases, J shed 3 bases, and the junction held 7 bases outside the gene matches. The CDR3 region is CASSGGGPLYEQYF. The DNA of the CDR3 is TGTGCCAGCAGTGGGGGGGGACCCCTCTACGAGCAGTACTTC.

The rearrangement uses TRBV6-5 and TRBJ2-7, with a tentative D call TRBD2 (5 bases). Germline-derived CDR1 and CDR2 are MNHEY and SVGAGI. The CDR3 totals 15 residues. V lost 1 base and J lost 2, with 12 bases in between. The CDR3 reads CASSYFGVSAYEQYF. In nucleotides, the CDR3 is TGTGCCAGCAGTTACTTCGGGGTTTCAGCCTACGAGCAGTACTTC.

This sequence joins TRBV7-9 and TRBJ2-5; tentative D call: TRBD2 (5 bases). Germline V gene lookup returns CDR1 SEHNR and CDR2 FQNEAQ (reference sequence). The CDR3 is 14 residues long. The V end was cut by 2 bases, the J end by 3 bases, with 10 bases between. CDR3 nucleotide sequence: TGTGCCAGCAGCTTACCGGGATTCGAAGAGACCCAGTACTTC. Protein sequence: CASSLPGFEETQYF.